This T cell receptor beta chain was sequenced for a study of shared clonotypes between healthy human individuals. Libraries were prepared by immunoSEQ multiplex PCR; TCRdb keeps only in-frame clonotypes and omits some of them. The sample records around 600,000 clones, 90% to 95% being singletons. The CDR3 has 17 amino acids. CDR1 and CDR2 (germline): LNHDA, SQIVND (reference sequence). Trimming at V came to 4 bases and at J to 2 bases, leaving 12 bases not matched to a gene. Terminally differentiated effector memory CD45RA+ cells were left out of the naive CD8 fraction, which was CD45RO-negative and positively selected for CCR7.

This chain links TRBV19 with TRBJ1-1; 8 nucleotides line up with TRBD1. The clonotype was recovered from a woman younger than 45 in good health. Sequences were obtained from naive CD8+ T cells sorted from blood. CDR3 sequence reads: CASSTEIGQGRNTEAFF. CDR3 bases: TGTGCCAGTAGTACCGAGATTGGACAGGGAAGAAACACTGAAGCTTTCTTT.